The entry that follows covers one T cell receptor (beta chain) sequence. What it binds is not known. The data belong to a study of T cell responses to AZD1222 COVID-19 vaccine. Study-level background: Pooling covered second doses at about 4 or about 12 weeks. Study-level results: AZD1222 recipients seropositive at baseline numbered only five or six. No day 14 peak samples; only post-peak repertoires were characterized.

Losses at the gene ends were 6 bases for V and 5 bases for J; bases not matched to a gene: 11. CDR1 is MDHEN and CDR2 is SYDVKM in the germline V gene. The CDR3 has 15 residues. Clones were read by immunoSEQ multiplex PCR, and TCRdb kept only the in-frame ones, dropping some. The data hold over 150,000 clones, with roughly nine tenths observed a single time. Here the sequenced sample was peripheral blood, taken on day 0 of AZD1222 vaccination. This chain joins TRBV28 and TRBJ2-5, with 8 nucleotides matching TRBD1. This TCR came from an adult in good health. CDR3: CASRITSGGMETQYF. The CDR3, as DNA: TGTGCCAGCAGGATAACCTCAGGGGGCATGGAGACCCAGTACTTC.